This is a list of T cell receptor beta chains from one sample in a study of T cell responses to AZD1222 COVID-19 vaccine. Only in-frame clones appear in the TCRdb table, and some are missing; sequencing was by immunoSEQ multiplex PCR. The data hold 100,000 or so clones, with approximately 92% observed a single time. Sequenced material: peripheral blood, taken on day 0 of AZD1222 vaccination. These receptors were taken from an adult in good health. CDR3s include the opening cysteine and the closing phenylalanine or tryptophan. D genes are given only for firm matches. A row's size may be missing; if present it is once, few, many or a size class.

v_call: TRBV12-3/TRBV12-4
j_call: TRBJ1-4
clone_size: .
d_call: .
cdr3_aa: CASRFGTNEKLFF
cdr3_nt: TGTGCCAGTCGTTTCGGAACTAATGAAAAACTGTTTTTT

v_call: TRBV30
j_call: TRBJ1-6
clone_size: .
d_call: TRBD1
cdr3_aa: CAWTGGARASPLHF
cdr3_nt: TGTGCCTGGACAGGGGGCGCGAGGGCTTCACCCCTCCACTTT

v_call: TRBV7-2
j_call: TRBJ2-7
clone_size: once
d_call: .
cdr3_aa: CASSFRGGYEQYF
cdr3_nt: TGTGCCAGCAGCTTTAGGGGGGGCTACGAGCAGTACTTC

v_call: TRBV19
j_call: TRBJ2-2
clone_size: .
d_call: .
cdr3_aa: CASRAQGSVTGELFF
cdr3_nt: TGTGCCAGTAGGGCCCAGGGATCGGTCACCGGGGAGCTGTTTTTT

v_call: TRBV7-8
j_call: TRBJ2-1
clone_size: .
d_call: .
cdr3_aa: CASSLPHYNEQFF
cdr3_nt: TGTGCCAGCAGCTTACCCCACTACAATGAGCAGTTCTTC

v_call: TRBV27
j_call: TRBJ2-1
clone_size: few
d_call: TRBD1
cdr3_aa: CASSKTGAFNEQFF
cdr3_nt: TGTGCCAGCAGCAAGACAGGGGCCTTCAATGAGCAGTTCTTC

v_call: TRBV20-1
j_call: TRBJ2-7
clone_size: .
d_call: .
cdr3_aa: CSAPLGYEQYF
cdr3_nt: TGCAGTGCTCCCCTAGGGTACGAGCAGTACTTC

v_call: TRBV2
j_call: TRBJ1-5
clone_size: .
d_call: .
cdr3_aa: CASSESGVREPQHF
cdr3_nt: TGTGCCAGCAGTGAATCAGGGGTGAGGGAGCCCCAGCATTTT

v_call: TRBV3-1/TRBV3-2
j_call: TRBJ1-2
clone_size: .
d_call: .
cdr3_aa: CASSQDTTNYGYTF
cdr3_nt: TGTGCCAGCAGCCAAGATACAACTAACTATGGCTACACCTTC

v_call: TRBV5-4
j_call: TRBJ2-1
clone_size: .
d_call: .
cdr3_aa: CASSDLGTMHEQFF
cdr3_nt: TGTGCCAGCAGCGACCTGGGAACAATGCATGAGCAGTTCTTC

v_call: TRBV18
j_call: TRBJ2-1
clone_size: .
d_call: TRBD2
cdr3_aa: CASSPLGSSGGEQFF
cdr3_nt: TGTGCCAGCTCACCACTCGGATCTAGCGGGGGCGAGCAGTTCTTC

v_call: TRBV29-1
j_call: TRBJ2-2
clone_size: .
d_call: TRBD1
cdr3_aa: CSAEGAADAGELFF
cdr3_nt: TGCAGCGCAGAGGGGGCGGCCGATGCCGGGGAGCTGTTTTTT

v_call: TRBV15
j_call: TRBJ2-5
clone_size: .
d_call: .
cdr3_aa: CATSRDSGQETQYF
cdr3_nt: TGTGCCACCAGCAGAGACTCCGGCCAAGAGACCCAGTACTTC

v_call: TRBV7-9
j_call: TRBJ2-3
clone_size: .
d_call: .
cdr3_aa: CASSFDRQRDTQYF
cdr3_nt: TGTGCCAGCAGCTTTGACCGACAAAGAGATACGCAGTATTTT

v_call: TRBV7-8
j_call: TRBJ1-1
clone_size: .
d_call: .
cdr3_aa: CASSLAEMIAEAFF
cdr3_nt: TGTGCCAGCAGCTTAGCGGAAATGATTGCTGAAGCTTTCTTT